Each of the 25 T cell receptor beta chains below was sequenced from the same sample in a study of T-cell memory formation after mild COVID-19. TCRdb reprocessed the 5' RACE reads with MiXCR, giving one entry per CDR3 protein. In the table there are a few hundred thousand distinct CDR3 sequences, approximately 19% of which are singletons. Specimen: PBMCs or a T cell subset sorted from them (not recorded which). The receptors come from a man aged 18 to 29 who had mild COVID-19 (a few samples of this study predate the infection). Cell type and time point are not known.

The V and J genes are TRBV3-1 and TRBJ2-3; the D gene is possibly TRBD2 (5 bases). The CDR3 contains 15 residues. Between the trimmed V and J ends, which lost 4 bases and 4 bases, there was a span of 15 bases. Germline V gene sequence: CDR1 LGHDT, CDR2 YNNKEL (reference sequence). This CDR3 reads CASSPPYGIPDTQYF. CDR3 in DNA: TGTGCCAGCAGCCCCCCTTACGGGATACCAGATACGCAGTATTTT.

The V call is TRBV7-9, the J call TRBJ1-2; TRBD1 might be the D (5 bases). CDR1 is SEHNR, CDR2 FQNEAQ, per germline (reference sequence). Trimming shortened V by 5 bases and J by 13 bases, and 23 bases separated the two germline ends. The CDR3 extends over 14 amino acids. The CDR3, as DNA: TGTGCCAGCAGCGGAGGGGAGGGAGGAAGAGAGTGCACCTTC. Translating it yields CASSGGEGGRECTF.

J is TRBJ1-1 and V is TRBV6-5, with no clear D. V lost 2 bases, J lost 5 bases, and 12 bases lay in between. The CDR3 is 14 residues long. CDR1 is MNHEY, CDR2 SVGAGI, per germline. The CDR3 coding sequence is TGTGCCAGCAGTTACAGTCCCCGCGGGACTGAAGCTTTCTTT. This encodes CASSYSPRGTEAFF.

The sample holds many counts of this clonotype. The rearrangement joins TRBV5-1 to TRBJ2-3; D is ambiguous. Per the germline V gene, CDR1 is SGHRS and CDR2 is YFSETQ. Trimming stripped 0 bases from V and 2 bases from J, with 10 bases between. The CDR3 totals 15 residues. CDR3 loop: CASSLAIGYTDTQYF. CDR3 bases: TGCGCCAGCAGCTTGGCCATAGGGTACACAGATACGCAGTATTTT.

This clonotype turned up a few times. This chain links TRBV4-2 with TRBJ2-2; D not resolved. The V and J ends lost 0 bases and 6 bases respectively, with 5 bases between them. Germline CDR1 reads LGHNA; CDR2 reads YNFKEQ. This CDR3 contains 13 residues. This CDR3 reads CASSQDLAGELFF. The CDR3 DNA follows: TGTGCCAGCAGCCAAGATTTGGCCGGGGAGCTGTTTTTT.

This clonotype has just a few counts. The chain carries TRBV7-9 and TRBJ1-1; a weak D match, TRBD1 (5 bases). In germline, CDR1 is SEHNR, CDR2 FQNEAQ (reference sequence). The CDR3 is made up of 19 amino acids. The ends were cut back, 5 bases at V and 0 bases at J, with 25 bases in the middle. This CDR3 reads CASSQTSVRGKGMNTEAFF. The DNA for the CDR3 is TGTGCCAGCAGCCAAACATCCGTACGGGGGAAAGGGATGAACACTGAAGCTTTCTTT.

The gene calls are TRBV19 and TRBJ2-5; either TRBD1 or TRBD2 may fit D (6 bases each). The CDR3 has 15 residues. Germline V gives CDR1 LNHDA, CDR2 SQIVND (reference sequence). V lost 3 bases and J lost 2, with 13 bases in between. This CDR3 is CASSISGALQETQYF. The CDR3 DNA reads TGTGCCAGTAGTATTTCGGGGGCCTTACAAGAGACCCAGTACTTC. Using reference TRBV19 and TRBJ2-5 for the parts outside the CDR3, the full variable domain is DGGITQSPKYLFRKEGQNVTLSCEQNLNHDAMYWYRQDPGQGLRLIYYSQIVNDFQKGDIAEGYSVSREKKESFPLTVTSAQKNPTAFYLCASSISGALQETQYFGPGTRLLVL.

Here the CDR3 DNA reads TGTGCCAGCAAAGCCACAGAGGGCTACGAGCAGTACGTC. Protein product: CASKATEGYEQYV. The rearrangement uses TRBV2 and TRBJ2-7, with a possible D match to TRBD2 (5 bases). The CDR3 totals 13 residues. Germline CDR1 and CDR2: SNHLY and FYNNEI. The ends were cut back, 7 bases at V and 3 bases at J, with 13 bases in the middle.

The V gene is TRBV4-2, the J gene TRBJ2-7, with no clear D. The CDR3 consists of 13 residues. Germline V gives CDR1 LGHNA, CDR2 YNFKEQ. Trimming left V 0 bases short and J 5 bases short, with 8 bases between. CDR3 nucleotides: TGTGCCAGCAGCCAAGAGTGGGTCGACGAGCAGTACTTC. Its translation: CASSQEWVDEQYF.

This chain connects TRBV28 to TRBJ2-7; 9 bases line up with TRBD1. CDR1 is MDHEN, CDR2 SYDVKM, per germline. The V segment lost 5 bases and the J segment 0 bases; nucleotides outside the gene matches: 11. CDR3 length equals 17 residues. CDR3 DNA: TGTGCCAGCAGTCCACACGGGACAGGGAAGGGCTCCTACGAGCAGTACGTC. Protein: CASSPHGTGKGSYEQYV.

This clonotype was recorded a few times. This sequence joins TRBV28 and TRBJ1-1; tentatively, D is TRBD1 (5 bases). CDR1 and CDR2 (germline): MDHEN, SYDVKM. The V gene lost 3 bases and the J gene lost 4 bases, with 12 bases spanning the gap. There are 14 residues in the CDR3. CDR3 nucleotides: TGTGCCAGCAGTTTGTCCATTGGGGGCACTGAAGCTTTCTTT. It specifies CASSLSIGGTEAFF. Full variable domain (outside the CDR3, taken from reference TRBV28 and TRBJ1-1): DVKVTQSSRYLVKRTGEKVFLECVQDMDHENMFWYRQDPGLGLRLIYFSYDVKMKEKGDIPEGYSVSREKKERFSLILESASTNQTSMYLCASSLSIGGTEAFFGQGTRLTVV.

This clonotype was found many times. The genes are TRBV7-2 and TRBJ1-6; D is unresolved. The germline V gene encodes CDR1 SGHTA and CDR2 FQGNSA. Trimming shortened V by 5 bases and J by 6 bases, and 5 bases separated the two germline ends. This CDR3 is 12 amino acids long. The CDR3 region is CASSPTNSPLHF. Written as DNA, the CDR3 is TGTGCCAGCAGCCCAACTAATTCACCCCTCCACTTT.

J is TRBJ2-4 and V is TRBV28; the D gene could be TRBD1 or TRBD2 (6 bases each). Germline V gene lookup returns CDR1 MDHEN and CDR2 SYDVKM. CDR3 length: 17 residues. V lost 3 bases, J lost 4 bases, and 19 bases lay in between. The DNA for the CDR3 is TGTGCCAGCAGTTTGAGAGTTGGTCGGGGGCCGAAAAACATTCAGTACTTC. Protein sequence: CASSLRVGRGPKNIQYF.

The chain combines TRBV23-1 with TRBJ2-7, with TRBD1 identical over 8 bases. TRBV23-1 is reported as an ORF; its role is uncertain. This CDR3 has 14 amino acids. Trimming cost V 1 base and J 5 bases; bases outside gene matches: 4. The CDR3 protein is CASSQWTGTNEQYV. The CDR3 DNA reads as TGCGCCAGCAGTCAATGGACAGGGACCAACGAGCAGTACGTC.

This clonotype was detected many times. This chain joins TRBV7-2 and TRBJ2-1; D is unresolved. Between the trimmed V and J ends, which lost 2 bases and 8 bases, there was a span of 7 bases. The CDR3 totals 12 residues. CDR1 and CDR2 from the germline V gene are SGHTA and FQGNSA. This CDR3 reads CASSLYADEQFF. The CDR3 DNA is TGTGCCAGCAGCTTATATGCCGATGAGCAGTTCTTC.

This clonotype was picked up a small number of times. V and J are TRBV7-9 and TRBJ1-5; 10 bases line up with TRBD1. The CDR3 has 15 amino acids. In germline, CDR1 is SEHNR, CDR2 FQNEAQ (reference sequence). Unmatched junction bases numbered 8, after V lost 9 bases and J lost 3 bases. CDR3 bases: TGTGCCAGTTCCACCGGGACAGGGGACAATCAGCCCCAGCATTTT. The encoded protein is CASSTGTGDNQPQHF.

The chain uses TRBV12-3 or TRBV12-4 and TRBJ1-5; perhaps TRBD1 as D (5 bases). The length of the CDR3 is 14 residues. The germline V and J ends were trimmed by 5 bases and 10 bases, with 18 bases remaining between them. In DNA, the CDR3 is TGTGCCAGCAGTCCCCTGGAGAGGGGAACTCCCCAGCATTTT. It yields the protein CASSPLERGTPQHF.

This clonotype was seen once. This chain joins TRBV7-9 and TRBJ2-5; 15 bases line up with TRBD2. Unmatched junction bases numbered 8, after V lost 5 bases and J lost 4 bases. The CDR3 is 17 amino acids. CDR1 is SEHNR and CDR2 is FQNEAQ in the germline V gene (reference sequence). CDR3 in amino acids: CASSQDPGLAGGETQYF. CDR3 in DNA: TGTGCCAGCAGCCAAGACCCGGGACTAGCGGGGGGAGAGACCCAGTACTTC.

The CDR3 is CASSSRRGNTEAFF. As DNA, the CDR3 is TGTGCCAGCAGCTCCCGCCGGGGGAACACTGAAGCTTTCTTT. The rearrangement uses TRBV7-9 and TRBJ1-1; D is unclear. Germline V gene sequence: CDR1 SEHNR, CDR2 FQNEAQ (reference sequence). Trimming stripped 4 bases from V and 1 base from J, with 10 bases between. The CDR3 extends over 14 amino acids. Full variable domain (remainder filled in from reference TRBV7-9 and TRBJ1-1): DTGVSQNPRHKITKRGQNVTFRCDPISEHNRLYWYRQTLGQGPEFLTYFQNEAQLEKSRLLSDRFSAERPKGSFSTLEIQRTEQGDSAMYLCASSSRRGNTEAFFGQGTRLTVV.

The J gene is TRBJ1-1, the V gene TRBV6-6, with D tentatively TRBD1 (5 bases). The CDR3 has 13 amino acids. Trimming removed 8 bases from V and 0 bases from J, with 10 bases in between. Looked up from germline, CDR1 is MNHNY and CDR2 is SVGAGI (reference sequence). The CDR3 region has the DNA TGTGCCAGCGGACAACTAATGAACACTGAAGCTTTCTTT. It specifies CASGQLMNTEAFF.

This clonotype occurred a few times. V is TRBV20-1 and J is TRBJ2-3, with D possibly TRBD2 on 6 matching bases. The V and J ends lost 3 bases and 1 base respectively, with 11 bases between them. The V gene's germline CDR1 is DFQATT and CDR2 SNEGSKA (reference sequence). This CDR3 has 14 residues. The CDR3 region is CSARRGGGTDTQYF. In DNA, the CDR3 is TGCAGTGCTAGGCGGGGTGGCGGCACAGATACGCAGTATTTT.

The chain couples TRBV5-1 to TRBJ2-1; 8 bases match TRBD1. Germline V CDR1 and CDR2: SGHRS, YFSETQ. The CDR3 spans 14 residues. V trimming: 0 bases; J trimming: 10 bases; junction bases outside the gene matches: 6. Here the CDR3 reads CASSLDRGLSEQFF. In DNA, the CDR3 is TGCGCCAGCAGCTTGGACAGGGGGTTATCGGAGCAGTTCTTC.

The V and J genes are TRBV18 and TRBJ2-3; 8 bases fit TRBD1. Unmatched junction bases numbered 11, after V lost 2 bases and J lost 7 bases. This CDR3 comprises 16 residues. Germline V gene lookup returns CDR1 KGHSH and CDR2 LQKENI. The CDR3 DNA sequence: TGTGCCAGCTCACCAGGAACGGCAGGGGGCATAAATACGCAGTATTTT. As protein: CASSPGTAGGINTQYF.

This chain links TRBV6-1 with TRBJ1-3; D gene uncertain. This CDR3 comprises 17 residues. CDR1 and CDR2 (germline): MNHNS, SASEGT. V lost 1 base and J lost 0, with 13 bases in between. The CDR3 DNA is TGTGCCAGCAGTGAAGATGGGATACTAAGCTCTGGAAACACCATATATTTT. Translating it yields CASSEDGILSSGNTIYF.

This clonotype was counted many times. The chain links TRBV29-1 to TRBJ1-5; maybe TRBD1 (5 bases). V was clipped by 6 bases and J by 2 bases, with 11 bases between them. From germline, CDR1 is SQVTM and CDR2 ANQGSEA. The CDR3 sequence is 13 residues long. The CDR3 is CSVAGRGNQPQHF. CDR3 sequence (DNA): TGCAGCGTGGCGGGCAGGGGCAATCAGCCCCAGCATTTT.